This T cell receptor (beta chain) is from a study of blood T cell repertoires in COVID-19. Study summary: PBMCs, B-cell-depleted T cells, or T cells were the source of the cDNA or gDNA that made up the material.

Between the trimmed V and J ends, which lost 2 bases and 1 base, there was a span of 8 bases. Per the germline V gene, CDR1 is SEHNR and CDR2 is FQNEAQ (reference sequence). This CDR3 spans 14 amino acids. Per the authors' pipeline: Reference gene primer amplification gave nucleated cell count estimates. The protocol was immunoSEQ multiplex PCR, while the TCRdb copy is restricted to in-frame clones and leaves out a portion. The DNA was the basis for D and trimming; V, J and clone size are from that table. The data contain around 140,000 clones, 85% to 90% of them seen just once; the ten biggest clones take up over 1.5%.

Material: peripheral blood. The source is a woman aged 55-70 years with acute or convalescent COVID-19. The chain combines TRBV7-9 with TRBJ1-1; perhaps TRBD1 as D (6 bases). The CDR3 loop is CASSLRTENTEAFF. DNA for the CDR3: TGTGCCAGCAGCTTACGGACAGAGAACACTGAAGCTTTCTTT.